The clone carrying this T cell receptor (beta chain) was recorded many times. Its specificity is unknown. These data come from a study of CD8+CD57+ T cells in acquired aplastic anemia. About the research overall: DNA from sorted CD4+ and CD8+ cells averaged roughly 3.2 ug.

Researchers used genomic DNA as the template to profile TCR beta VDJ and CDR3. TCRdb re-called the reads through MiXCR, storing one row per CDR3 protein. The sample shows approximately 190,000 distinct CDR3 sequences, roughly half of them seen only once. The patients chosen for sequencing had shown expansion of CD8+CD57+ cells (detected by flow cytometry). Germline V gives CDR1 SEHNR, CDR2 FQNEAQ (reference sequence). CDR3 length equals 11 residues. With 5 bases clipped from V and 7 bases from J, the junction kept 1 base outside the gene matches. General study points: No significant patient-versus-control difference appeared in CD8+ Simpson's diversity.

The rearrangement joins TRBV7-9 to TRBJ2-7, with 8 bases aligning to TRBD1. The sequence derives from a human donor with aplastic anemia. Sequencing was performed on sorted CD4+, CD8+, or CD8+CD57+ T cells (not recorded which) from PBMCs. For the CDR3, the DNA is TGTGCCAGCAGCAGACAGGGGGAGCAGTACTTC. It is translated as CASSRQGEQYF. Full variable domain (outside the CDR3, taken from reference TRBV7-9 and TRBJ2-7): DTGVSQNPRHKITKRGQNVTFRCDPISEHNRLYWYRQTLGQGPEFLTYFQNEAQLEKSRLLSDRFSAERPKGSFSTLEIQRTEQGDSAMYLCASSRQGEQYFGPGTRLTVT.